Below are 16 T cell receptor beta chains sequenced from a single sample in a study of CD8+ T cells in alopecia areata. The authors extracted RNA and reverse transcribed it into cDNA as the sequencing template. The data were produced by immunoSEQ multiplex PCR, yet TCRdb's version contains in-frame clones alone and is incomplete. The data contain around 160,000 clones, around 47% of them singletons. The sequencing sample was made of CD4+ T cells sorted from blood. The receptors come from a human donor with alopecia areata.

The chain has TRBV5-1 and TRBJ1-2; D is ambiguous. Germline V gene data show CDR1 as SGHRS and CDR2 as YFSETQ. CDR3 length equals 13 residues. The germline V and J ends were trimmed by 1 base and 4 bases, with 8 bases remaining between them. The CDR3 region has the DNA TGCGCCAGCAGCTTGTTCGTAGGCTATGGCTACACCTTC. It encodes CASSLFVGYGYTF.

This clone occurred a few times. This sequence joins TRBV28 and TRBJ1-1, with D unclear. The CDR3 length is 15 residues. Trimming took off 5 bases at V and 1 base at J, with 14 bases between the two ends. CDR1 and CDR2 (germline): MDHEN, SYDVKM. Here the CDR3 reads CASSHRRITNTEAFF. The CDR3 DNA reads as TGTGCCAGCAGTCACCGAAGGATTACGAACACTGAAGCTTTCTTT.

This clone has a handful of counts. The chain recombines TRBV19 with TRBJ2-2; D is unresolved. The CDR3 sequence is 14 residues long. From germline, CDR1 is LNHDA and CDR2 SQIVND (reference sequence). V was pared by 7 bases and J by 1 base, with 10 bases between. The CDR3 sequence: CASKRPGNTGELFF. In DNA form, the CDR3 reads TGTGCCAGTAAAAGACCTGGGAACACCGGGGAGCTGTTTTTT.

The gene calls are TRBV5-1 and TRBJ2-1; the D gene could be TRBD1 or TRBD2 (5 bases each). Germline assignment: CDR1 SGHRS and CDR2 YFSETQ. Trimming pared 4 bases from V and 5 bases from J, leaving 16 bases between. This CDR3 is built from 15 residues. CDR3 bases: TGCGCCAGCAGCCTCGAAACGAGGGGAAACAATGAGCAGTTCTTC. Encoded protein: CASSLETRGNNEQFF.

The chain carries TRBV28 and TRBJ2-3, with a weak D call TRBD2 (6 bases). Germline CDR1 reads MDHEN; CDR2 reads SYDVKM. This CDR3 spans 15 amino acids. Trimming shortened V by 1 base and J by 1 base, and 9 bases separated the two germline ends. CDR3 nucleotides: TGTGCCAGCAGTTTATTGGCTAGCGGCACAGATACGCAGTATTTT. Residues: CASSLLASGTDTQYF. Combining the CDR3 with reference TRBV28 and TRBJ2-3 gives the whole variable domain DVKVTQSSRYLVKRTGEKVFLECVQDMDHENMFWYRQDPGLGLRLIYFSYDVKMKEKGDIPEGYSVSREKKERFSLILESASTNQTSMYLCASSLLASGTDTQYFGPGTRLTVL.

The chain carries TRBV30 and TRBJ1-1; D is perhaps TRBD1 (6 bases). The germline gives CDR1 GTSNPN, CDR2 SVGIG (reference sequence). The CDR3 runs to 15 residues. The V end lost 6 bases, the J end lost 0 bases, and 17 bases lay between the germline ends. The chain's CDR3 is CACFPGGHMNTEAFF. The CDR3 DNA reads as TGTGCCTGCTTCCCCGGGGGGCATATGAACACTGAAGCTTTCTTT. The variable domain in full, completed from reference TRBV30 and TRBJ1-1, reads SQTIHQWPATLVQPVGSPLSLECTVEGTSNPNLYWYRQAAGRGLQLLFYSVGIGQISSEVPQNLSASRPQDRQFILSSKKLLLSDSGFYLCACFPGGHMNTEAFFGQGTRLTVV.

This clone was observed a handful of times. CDR3 DNA sequence: TGTGCCAGCAGCCCCGGACGGCTGGGGAACACTGAAGCTTTCTTT. Protein product: CASSPGRLGNTEAFF. The chain uses TRBV7-9 and TRBJ1-1; D unclear. With 5 bases removed from V and 1 base from J, the gap between germline ends came to 14 bases. Germline V gives CDR1 SEHNR, CDR2 FQNEAQ (reference sequence). This CDR3 is built from 15 residues.

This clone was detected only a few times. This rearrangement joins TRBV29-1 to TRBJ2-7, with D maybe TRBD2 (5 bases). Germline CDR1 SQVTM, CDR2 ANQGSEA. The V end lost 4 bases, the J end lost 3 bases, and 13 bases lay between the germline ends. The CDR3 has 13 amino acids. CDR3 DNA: TGCAGCGTTGTAGGTGGCGGGTACTACGAGCAGTACTTC. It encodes CSVVGGGYYEQYF.

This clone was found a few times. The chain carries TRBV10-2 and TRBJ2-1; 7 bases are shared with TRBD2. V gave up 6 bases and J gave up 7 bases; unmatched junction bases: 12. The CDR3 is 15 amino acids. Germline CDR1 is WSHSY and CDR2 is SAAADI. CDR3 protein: CASRNRREAVNEQFF. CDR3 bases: TGCGCCAGCAGGAACCGACGGGAGGCCGTGAATGAGCAGTTCTTC.

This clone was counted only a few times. In DNA, the CDR3 is TGTGCCTGGAGCTTCCCGAACGGAAACACCATATATTTT. Protein: CAWSFPNGNTIYF. The chain joins TRBV30 to TRBJ1-3, with unresolved D. Between the trimmed V and J ends, which lost 3 bases and 4 bases, there was a span of 10 bases. This CDR3 spans 13 amino acids. Germline CDR1 is GTSNPN and CDR2 is SVGIG (reference sequence).

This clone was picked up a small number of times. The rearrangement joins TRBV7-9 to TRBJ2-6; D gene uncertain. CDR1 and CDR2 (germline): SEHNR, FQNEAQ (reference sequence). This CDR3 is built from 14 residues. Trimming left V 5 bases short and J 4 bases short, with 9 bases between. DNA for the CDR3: TGTGCCAGCAGCACCCTGCGAGGGGCCAACGTCCTGACTTTC. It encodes CASSTLRGANVLTF. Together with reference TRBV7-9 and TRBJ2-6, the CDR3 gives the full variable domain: DTGVSQNPRHKITKRGQNVTFRCDPISEHNRLYWYRQTLGQGPEFLTYFQNEAQLEKSRLLSDRFSAERPKGSFSTLEIQRTEQGDSAMYLCASSTLRGANVLTFGAGSRLTVL.

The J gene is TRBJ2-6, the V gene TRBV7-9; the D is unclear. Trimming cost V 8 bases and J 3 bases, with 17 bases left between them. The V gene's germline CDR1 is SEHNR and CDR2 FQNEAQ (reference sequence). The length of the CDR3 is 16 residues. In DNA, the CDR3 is TGTGCCAGCTTCCACAGCCGGTTGAATGGGGCCAACGTCCTGACTTTC. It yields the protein CASFHSRLNGANVLTF.

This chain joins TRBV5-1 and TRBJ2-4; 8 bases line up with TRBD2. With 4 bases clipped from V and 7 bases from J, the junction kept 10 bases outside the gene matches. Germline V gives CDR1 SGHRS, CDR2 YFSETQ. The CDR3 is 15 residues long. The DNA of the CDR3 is TGCGCCAGCAGCACAACTGCGGGGGGCGCGAACATTCAGTACTTC. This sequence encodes CASSTTAGGANIQYF.

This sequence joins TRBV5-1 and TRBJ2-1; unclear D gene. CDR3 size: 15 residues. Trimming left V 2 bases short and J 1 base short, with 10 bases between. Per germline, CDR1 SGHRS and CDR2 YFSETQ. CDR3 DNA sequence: TGCGCCAGCAGCTTTGGGTATCCTTCCTACAATGAGCAGTTCTTC. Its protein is CASSFGYPSYNEQFF.

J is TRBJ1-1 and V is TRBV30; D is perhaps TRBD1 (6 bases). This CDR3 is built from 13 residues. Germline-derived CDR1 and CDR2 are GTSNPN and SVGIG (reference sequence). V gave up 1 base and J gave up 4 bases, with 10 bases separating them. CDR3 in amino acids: CAWSAGQSTEAFF. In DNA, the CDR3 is TGTGCCTGGAGTGCAGGACAGAGCACTGAAGCTTTCTTT.

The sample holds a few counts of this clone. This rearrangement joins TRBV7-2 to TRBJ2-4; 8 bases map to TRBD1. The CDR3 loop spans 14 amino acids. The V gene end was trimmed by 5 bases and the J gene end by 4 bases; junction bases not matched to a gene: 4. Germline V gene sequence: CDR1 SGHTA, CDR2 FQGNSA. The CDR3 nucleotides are TGTGCCAGCAGCATGAGGGACAGGAAAAACATTCAGTACTTC. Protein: CASSMRDRKNIQYF.